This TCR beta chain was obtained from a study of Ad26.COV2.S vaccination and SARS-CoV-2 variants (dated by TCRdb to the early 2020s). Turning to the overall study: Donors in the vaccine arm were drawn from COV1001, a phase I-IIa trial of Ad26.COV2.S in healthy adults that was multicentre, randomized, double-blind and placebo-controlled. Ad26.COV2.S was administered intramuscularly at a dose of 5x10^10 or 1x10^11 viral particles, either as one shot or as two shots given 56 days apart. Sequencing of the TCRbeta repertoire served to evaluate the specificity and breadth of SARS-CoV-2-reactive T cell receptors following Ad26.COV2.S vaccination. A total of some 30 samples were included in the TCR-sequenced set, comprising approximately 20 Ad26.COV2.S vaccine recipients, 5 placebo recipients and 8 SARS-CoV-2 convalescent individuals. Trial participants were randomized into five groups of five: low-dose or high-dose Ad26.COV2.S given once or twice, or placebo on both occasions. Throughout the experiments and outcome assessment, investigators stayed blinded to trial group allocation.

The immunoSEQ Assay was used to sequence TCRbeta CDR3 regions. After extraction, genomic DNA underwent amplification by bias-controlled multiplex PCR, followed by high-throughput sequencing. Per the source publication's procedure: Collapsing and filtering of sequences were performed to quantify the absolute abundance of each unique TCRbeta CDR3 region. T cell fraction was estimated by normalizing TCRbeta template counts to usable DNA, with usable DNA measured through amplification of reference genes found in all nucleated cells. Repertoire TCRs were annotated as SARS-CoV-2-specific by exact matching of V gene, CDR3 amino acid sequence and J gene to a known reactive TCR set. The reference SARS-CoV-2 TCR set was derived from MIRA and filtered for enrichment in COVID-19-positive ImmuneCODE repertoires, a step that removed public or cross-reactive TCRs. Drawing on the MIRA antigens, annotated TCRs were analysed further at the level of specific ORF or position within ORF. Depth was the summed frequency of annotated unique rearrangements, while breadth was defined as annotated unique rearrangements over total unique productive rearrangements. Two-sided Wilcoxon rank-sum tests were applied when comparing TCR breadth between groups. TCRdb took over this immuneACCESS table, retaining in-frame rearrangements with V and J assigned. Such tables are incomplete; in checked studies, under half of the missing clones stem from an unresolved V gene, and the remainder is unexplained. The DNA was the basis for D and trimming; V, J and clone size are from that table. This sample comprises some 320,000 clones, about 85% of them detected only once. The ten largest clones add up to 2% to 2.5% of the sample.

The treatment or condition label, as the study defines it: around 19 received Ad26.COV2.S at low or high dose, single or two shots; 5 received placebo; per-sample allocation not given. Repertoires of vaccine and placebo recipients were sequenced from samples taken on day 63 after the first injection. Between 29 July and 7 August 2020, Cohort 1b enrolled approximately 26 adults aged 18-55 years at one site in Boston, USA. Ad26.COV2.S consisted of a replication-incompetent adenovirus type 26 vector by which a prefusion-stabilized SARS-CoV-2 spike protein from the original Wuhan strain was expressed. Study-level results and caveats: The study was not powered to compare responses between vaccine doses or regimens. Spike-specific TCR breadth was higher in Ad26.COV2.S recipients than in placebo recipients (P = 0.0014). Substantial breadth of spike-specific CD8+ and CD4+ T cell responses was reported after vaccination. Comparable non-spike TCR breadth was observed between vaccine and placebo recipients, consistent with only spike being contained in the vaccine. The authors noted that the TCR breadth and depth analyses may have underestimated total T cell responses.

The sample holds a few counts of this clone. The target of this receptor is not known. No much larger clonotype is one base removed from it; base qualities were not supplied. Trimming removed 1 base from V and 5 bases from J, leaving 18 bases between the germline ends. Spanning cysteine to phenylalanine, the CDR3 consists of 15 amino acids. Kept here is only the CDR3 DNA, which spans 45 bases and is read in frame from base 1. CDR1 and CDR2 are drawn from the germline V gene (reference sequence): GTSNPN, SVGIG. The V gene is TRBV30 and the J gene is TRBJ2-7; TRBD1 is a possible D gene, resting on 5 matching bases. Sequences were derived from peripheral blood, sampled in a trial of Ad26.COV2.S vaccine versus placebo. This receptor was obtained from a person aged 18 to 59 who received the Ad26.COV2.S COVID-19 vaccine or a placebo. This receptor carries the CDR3 CAWSAVGPPGHEQYF. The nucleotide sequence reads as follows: TGTGCCTGGAGTGCCGTAGGTCCACCAGGGCACGAGCAGTACTTC.